The clone carrying this T cell receptor (beta chain) turned up a few times. Its target is unknown. As every portion of the isolated RNA was reverse transcribed, the sequencing read expressed TCRB transcripts. Profiling relied on immunoSEQ multiplex PCR, and the TCRdb table lists in-frame clones only, not all of them. The sample has fewer than 900,000 clones; roughly 17% are singletons. These data originate in a study of beta chain features in type 1 diabetes. Study outcomes and limitations: Patients' naive, central memory and Treg TCRB repertoires seemed closer to one another than those of healthy donors. Short templates might get an advantage during PCR, and this would be equal in patients and controls.

Germline V CDR1 and CDR2: MDHEN, SYDVKM. Trimming shortened V by 3 bases and J by 1 base, and 12 bases separated the two germline ends. CDR3 size: 15 residues. This sequence originates from a woman between 18 and 29 years old in good health. The V and J genes are TRBV28 and TRBJ1-1; D gene uncertain. The source material was naive CD4+ T cells from blood. CDR3 bases: TGTGCCAGCAGTTTCCTACGGGCGGGGAACACTGAAGCTTTCTTT. It translates to CASSFLRAGNTEAFF.